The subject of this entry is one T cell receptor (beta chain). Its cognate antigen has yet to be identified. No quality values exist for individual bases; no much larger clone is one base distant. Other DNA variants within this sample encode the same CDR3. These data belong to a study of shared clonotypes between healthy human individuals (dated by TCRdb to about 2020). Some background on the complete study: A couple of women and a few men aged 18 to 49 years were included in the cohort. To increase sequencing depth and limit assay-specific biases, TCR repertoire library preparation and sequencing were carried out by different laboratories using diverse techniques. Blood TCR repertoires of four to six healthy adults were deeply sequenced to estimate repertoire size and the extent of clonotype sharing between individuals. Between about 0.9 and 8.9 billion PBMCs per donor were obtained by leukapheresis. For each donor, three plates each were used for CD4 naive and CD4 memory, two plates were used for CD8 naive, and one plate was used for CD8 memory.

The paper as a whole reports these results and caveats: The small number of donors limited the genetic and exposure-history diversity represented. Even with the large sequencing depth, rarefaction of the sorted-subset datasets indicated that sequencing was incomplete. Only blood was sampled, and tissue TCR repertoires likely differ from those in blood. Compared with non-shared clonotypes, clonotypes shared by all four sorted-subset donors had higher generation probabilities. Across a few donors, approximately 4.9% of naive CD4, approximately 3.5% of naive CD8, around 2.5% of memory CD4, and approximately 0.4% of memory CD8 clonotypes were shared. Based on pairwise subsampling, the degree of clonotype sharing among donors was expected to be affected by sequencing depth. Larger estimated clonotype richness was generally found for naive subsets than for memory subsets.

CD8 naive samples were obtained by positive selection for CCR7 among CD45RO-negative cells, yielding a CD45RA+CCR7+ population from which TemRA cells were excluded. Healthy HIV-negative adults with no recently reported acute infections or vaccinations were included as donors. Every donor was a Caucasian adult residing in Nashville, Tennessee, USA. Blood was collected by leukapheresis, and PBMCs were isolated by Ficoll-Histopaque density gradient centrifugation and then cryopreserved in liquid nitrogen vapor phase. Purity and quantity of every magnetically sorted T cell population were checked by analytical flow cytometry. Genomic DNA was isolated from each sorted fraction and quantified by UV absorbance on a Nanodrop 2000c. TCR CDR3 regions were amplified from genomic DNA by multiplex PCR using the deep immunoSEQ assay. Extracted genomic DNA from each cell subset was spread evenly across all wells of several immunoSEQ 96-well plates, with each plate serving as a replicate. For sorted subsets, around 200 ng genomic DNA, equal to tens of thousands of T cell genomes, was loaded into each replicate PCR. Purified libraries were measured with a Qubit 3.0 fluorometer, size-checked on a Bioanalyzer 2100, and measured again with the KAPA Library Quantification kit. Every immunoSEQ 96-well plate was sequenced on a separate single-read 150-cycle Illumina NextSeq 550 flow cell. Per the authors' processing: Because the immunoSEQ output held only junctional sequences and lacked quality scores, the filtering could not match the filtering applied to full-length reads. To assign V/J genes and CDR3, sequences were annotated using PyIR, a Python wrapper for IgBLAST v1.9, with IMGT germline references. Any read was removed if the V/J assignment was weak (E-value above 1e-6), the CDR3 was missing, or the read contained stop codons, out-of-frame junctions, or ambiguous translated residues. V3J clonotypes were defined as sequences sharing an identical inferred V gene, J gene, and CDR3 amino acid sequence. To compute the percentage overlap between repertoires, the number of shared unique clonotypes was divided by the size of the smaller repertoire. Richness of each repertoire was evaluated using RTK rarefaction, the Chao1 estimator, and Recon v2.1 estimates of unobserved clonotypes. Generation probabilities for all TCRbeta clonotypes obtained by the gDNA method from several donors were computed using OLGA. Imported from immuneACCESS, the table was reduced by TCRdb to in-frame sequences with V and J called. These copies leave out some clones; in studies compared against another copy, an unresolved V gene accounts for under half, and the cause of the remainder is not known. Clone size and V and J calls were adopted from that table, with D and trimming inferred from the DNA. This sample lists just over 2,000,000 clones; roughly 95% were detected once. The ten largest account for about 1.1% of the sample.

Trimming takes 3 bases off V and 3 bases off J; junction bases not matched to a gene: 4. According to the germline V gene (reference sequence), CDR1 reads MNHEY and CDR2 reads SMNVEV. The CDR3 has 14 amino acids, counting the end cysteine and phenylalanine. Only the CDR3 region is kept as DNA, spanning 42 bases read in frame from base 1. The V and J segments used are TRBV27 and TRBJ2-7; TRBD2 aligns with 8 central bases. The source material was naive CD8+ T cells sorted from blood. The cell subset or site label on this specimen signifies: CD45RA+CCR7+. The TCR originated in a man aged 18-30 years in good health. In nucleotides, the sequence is TGTGCCAGCAGTTTTCGGGGGGGCGGCTACGAGCAGTACTTC. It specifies CASSFRGGGYEQYF.